What follows is one T cell receptor (beta chain) and its context. Its antigen target is currently unknown. The record has no base qualities; no much larger clone is one base away. This sample includes further DNA sequences coding for the same CDR3. The entire isolated RNA was reverse transcribed using the High Capacity cDNA Reverse Transcription Kit, and thus expressed TCRB transcripts were sequenced. Naive, central memory and regulatory T cell samples underwent deep immunoSEQ sequencing, averaging roughly 3.3 million total reads per sample. After sorted cells were lysed in RLT buffer, RNA was extracted with DNase-treated RNeasy Micro or Mini kits, with the choice depending on cell number. To prevent cross-contamination, every cell subset was processed on its own, while patient and healthy donor samples were processed together. TCRB sequences were amplified from cDNA with the immunoSEQ multiplex PCR, producing 87-bp fragments spanning the CDR3 region. Sequencing of the amplicons was done on the Illumina HiSeq platform. The original methods were these. Synthetic template baselines were used to correct PCR bias computationally, reads within Hamming distance 2 were collapsed together, and singletons that could not be merged were discarded. Reads were aligned against IMGT so that V, D and J genes, CDR3 length and insertions or deletions at six rearrangement sites could be assigned. Within each subset, clonotype counts were normalized to sorted cell number, after which true diversity and Gini coefficients were computed with the tcR R package. The overlap coefficient, calculated on TCRB nucleotide sequences, was used to quantify repertoire sharing. Out-of-frame TCRB sequences from naive cells were analyzed as a proxy for the pre-selection repertoire. TCRdb provides this immuneACCESS table in a form limited to in-frame rearrangements. Some clones are lacking; in checked studies, under half of them reflect an unresolved V gene, and why the rest are absent is not known. V and J calls and clone size are given by that table; D and trimming were obtained from the DNA. The sample profile shows more than 550,000 clones; around 15% of them were found once. The ten top clones hold 0.035% to 0.045% of the sample.

From each donor, a single peripheral blood sample of roughly 0.11 L on average was drawn into heparinised tubes. Naive, central memory, regulatory and stem cell-like memory CD4+ T cells were sorted on a BD FACSAria II using a panel including CD45RO, CCR7, CD25, CD127, CD95 and CD27. Purity was above 98% for every sorted population. Right away, PBMCs were isolated by Lymphoprep density gradient centrifugation and were stained directly, with no culture step. Samples were stained and sorted in pairs, with one healthy donor and one patient per experiment, so that batch effects were minimized. Taken from cysteine to phenylalanine, the CDR3 has 13 residues. The DNA shown is the 39-base CDR3, in frame from base 1. Reading the germline V gene (reference sequence) gives CDR1 GTSNPN and CDR2 SVGIG. The junction carries 8 bases between V and J, which are trimmed by 3 bases and 2 bases respectively. This entry comes from a study of beta chain features in type 1 diabetes (dated by TCRdb to the late 2010s). At the level of the whole study: Mean age, gender distribution, total cell number and subset yield were not different between patients and healthy donors. Whereas all 30 or so donors provided naive and central memory subsets, regulatory and stem cell-like memory subsets were isolated from just 8 patients and about eight healthy donors. The study compared TCRB repertoires of sorted circulating CD4+ T cell subsets between recently diagnosed type 1 diabetes patients and matched healthy donors. A total of some 110 million sorted cells were examined across all samples, and a strong correlation was observed between cell number per subset and RNA yield. What the work shows at the level of the full study, not this receptor alone: Shorter templates might have been favored by PCR, but patient and control samples were amplified and corrected together, so both groups would have been affected equally by any skew. A moderate but significant shortening of TCRB CDR3 length was observed in type 1 diabetes patients in all four CD4+ subsets. At VDJ recombination sites, type 1 diabetes patients had fewer insertions and more deleted nucleotides, which implies abnormalities in thymic rearrangement. Because the HLA sub-analyses included only small numbers of individuals, any influence of HLA type on TCRB rearrangement was left unresolved. Sequencing cDNA rather than genomic DNA could over-represent highly expressing activated cells, although activation and CD3 levels did not differ between groups. Naive, central memory and regulatory TCRB repertoires appeared to be more similar among patients than among healthy donors.

Here the chain combines TRBV30 and TRBJ1-5, with the D gene call left open. The sequence came from a man between 18 and 29 years old with type 1 diabetes. The sequenced material came from naive CD4+ T cells from blood. What this sample's cell subset or site label stands for: true naive CD4+ T cells. The CDR3 corresponds to CAWSSRGNQPQHF. The nucleotides read TGTGCCTGGAGCAGTAGGGGCAATCAGCCCCAGCATTTT.